This T cell receptor beta chain was captured by sequencing in a study of T cells in Graves' hyperthyroidism and ophthalmopathy (dated by TCRdb to about 2019). At the level of the whole study: Peripheral blood was collected at initial diagnosis, before any treatment. The paper describes TCR Vbeta CDR3 sequencing of around 140 peripheral blood samples, made up of under 50 ophthalmopathy patients, 70 to 75 hyperthyroidism patients and 17 progressor patients. After blood sampling, hyperthyroidism patients were treated with methimazole at a starting dose of 30 mg daily, and ophthalmopathy patients were treated with high-dose intravenous methylprednisolone. Thyroid tissue and blood T-cell repertoires from about six Graves' hyperthyroidism patients were also compared in the study. Prospective prediction of ophthalmopathy was tested in an independent validation cohort consisting of fewer than 20 hyperthyroidism patients and some 17 patients who later progressed to ophthalmopathy. The 75 to 100 discovery patients were randomly split 7:3 into training and test sets. A discovery cohort of roughly 100 patients, roughly 45 with Graves' ophthalmopathy and approximately 60 with stable Graves' hyperthyroidism, was used to find distinguishing TCR V-J signatures. General study outcomes and caveats: No statistical method was used to set the sample size in advance, and investigators knew the group allocation. Ophthalmopathy was separated from stable hyperthyroidism by a 13 V-J signature model, with 87.88% sensitivity and roughly 81% specificity obtained in cross-validation and 80%/75% obtained in testing. In validation, the model predicted progression to ophthalmopathy with approximately 70% sensitivity and about 73% specificity, a median of 6.5 months before onset. Most expanded thyroid clonotypes (frequency above 0.001) were also detected in blood, suggesting blood repertoires may reflect thyroid immune responses.

A patient counted as having stable Graves' hyperthyroidism if no progression to ophthalmopathy occurred over 18 months of follow-up. Hyperthyroidism patients were newly diagnosed, with disease duration under 2 months, and aged 18 to 65 years. Exclusion was applied to patients with uncontrolled infections, other autoimmune diseases, pregnancy or lactation. Clinical symptoms, serum thyroxine and TRAb, thyroid ultrasound, and orbital computed tomography formed the basis for the diagnoses. Ficoll-Paque density gradient centrifugation was used to isolate PBMCs from around 9.1 ml of fresh peripheral blood. Total RNA was extracted with Trizol reagent, and quality was checked on an Agilent 2100 Bioanalyzer. Amplification of TCR beta CDR3 regions was carried out from RNA transcripts. For the first round of RT-PCR on the TCR CDR3, the HTBI primer set was used together with the Qiagen OneStep RT-PCR kit. A second multiplex PCR round built the libraries, followed by size selection and purification. The libraries were sequenced on an Illumina HiSeq2000 using paired-end 100 bp reads. The paper's data handling went like this. SOAPnuke was used to process the raw data, removing reads that contained adapters or uncalled bases, had a mean Phred below 15, or lacked an exact match to the constant primer or identifier. COPE v1.2.5 was used to merge high-quality paired reads, and clonotypes were defined as unique nucleotide sequences. MiTCR v1.1 was used to align the clonotypes against IMGT TRBV, TRBD and TRBJ reference segments. Only V-J combinations with frequency above 0.0001, covering 98% to 99.2% of repertoires, were analysed. A TCS score was defined as the ratio of F50 (clonal expansion) to E x V (chaos), with BLOSUM62-based TCRdist applied between CDR3 peptides within each V-J. Welch's t-statistics and random forest reduced around 550 V-J features to fewer than 15, which were used in a naive Bayes classifier (R e1071). TCRdb trimmed public reads at Q25 via fastp, called clones via MiXCR and kept in-frame beta chains. Entries are consolidated by CDR3 protein sequence, retaining the most common genes and DNA. TCRdb, not the authors, supplied the V and J calls. A total of roughly 700,000 distinct CDR3 sequences appear in this sample, around 15% of them only once. Together, the top ten hold 10% of the sample.

CDR1 and CDR2 are read off the germline V gene (reference sequence) as SEHNR and FQNEAQ. The CDR3 runs 20 amino acids, cysteine and phenylalanine included. The sequence is cut down to CDR3 DNA, 60 bases in frame from base 1. V is clipped by 2 bases and J by 0 bases, and the sequence between their germline boundaries is 22 bases long. On this clonotype itself: Its specific antigen is unknown. No qualities accompany the bases; no much larger clone lies one base away.

The sample comprised blood. The sequence came from a woman between 18 and 29 years old with Graves' hyperthyroidism. Recombination connected TRBV7-9 to TRBJ2-2; 6 matching bases give a weak D call of TRBD2. The DNA reads TGTGCCAGCAGCTTAAACCCGAGTCGGAGGGCTCCGTCGAACACCGGGGAGCTGTTTTTT. Translated, it reads CASSLNPSRRAPSNTGELFF. The full variable domain, with segments outside the CDR3 supplied by the reference TRBV7-9 and TRBJ2-2 proteins, appears as DTGVSQNPRHKITKRGQNVTFRCDPISEHNRLYWYRQTLGQGPEFLTYFQNEAQLEKSRLLSDRFSAERPKGSFSTLEIQRTEQGDSAMYLCASSLNPSRRAPSNTGELFFGEGSRLTVL.